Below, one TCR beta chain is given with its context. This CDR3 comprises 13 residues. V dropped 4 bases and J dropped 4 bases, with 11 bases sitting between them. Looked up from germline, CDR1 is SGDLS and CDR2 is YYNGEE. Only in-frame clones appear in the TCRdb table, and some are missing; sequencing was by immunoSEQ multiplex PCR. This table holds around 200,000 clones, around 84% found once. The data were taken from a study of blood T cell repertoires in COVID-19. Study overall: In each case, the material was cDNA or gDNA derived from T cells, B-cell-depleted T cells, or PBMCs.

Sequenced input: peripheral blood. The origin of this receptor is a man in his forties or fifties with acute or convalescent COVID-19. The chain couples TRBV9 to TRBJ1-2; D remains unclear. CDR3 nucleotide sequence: TGTGCCAGCAGCCCAGTTGGGAGCTATGGCTACACCTTC. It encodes CASSPVGSYGYTF.